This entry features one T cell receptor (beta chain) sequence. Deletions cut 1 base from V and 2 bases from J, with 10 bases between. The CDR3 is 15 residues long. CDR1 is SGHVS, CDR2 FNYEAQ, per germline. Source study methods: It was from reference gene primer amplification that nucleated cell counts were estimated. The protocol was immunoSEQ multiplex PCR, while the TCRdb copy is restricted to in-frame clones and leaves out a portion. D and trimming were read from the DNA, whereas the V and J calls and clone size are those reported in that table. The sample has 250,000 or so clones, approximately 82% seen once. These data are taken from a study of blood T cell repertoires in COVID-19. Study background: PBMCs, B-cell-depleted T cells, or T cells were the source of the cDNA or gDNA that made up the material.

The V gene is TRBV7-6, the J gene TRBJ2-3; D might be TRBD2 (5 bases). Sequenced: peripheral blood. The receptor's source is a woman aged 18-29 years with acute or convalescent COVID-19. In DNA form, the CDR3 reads TGTGCCAGCAGCTTAGAAGGACTTAACACAGATACGCAGTATTTT. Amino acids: CASSLEGLNTDTQYF.